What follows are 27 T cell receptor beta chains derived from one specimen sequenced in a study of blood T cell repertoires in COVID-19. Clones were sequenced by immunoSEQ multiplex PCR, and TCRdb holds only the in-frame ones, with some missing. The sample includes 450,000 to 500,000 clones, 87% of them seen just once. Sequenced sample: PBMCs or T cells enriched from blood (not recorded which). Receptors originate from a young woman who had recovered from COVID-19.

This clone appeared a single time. The CDR3 DNA follows: TGTGCCTGGAGAGAAATCAGGGGGAACACTGAAGCTTTCTTT. This translates into CAWREIRGNTEAFF. The chain combines TRBV30 with TRBJ1-1; a weak D match, TRBD1 (6 bases). The V gene lost 3 bases and the J gene lost 1 base, with 12 bases spanning the gap. CDR3 length: 14 residues. The germline V gene has CDR1 GTSNPN and CDR2 SVGIG (reference sequence).

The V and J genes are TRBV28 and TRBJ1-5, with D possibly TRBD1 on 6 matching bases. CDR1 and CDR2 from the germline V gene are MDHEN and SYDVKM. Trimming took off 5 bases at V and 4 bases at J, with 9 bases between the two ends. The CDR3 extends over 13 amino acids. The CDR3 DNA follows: TGTGCCAGCAGTACGCAGGGGAATCAGCCCCAGCATTTT. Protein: CASSTQGNQPQHF.

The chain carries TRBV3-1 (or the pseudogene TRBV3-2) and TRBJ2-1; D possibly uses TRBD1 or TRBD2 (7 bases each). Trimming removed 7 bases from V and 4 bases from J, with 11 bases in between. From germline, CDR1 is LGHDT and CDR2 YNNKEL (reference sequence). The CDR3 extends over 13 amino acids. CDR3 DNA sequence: TGTGCCAGCACCCAGGGGGGGTACAATGAGCAGTTCTTC. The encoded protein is CASTQGGYNEQFF.

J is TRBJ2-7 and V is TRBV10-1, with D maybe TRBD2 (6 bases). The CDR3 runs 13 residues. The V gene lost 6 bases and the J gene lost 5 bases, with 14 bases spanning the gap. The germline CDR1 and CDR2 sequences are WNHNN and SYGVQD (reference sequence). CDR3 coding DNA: TGCGCCAGCAGCCTCGGGGGAATGGACGAGCAGTACTTC. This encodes CASSLGGMDEQYF.

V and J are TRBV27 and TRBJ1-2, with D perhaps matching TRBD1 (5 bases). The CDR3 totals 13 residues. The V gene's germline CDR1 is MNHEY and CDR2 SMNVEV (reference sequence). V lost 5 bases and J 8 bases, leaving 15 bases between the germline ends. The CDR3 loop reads CASSLWGGAGYTF. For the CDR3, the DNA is TGTGCCAGCAGTCTCTGGGGAGGGGCCGGCTACACCTTC.

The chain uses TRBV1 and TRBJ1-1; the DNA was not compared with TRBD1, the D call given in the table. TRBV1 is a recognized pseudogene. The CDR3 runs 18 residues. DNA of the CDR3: TGCACCAGCAGCGAGACCGACAGGGCCGACGTATTGAACACTGAAGCTTTCTTT. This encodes CTSSETDRADVLNTEAFF.

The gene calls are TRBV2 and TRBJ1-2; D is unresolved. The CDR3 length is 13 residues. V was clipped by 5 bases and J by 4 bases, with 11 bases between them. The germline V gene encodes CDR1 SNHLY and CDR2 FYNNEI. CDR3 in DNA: TGTGCCAGCAGTCACAGTGATTCCTATGGCTACACCTTC. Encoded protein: CASSHSDSYGYTF.

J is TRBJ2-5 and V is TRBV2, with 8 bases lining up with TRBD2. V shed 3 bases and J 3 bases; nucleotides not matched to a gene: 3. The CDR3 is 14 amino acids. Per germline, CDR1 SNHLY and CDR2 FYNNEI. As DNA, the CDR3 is TGTGCCAGCAGTGATTACGGGGGGGAAGAGACCCAGTACTTC. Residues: CASSDYGGEETQYF.

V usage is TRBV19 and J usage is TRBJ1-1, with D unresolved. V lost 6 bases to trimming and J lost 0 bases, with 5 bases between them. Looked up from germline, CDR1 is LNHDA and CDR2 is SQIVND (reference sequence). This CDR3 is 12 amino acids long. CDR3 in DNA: TGTGCCAGTAGCCAAATGAACACTGAAGCTTTCTTT. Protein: CASSQMNTEAFF.

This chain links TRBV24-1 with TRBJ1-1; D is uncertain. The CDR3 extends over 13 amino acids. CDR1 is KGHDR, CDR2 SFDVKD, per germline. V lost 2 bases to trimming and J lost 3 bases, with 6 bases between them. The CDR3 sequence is CATSDWRDTEAFF. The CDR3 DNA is TGTGCCACCAGTGATTGGAGGGACACTGAAGCTTTCTTT.

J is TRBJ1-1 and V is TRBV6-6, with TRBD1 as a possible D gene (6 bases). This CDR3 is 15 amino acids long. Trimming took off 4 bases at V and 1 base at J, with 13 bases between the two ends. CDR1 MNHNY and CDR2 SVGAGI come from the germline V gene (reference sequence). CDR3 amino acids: CASSSGAPTNTEAFF. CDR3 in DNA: TGTGCCAGCAGTTCAGGGGCGCCTACGAACACTGAAGCTTTCTTT.

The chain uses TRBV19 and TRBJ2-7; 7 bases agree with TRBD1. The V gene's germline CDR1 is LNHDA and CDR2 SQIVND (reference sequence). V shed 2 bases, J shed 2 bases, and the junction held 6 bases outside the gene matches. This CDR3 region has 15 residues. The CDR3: CASSIFGQGAYEQYF. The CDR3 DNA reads TGTGCCAGTAGTATATTCGGGCAGGGGGCCTACGAGCAGTACTTC.

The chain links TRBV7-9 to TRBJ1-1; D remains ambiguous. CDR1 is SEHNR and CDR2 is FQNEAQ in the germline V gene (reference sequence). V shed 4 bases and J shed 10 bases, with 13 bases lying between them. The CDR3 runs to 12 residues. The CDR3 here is CASSSYNRGAFF. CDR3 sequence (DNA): TGTGCCAGCAGCTCCTACAATCGGGGAGCTTTCTTT.

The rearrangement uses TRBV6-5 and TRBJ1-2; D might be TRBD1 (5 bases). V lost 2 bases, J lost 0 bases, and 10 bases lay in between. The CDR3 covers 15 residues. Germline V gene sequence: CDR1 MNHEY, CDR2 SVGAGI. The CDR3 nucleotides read TGTGCCAGCAGTTACCTCCAGGGCTCTAACTATGGCTACACCTTC. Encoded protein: CASSYLQGSNYGYTF.

DNA for the CDR3: TGTGCCAGCAGTCCAAGGGACAGGGGGCAGGGCCTCTATGGCTACACCTTC. Translating gives CASSPRDRGQGLYGYTF. The chain employs TRBV28 and TRBJ1-2, with TRBD1 matching 12 bases. V lost 5 bases and J lost 4; bases outside the gene matches: 11. Looked up from germline, CDR1 is MDHEN and CDR2 is SYDVKM. The CDR3 is 17 amino acids.

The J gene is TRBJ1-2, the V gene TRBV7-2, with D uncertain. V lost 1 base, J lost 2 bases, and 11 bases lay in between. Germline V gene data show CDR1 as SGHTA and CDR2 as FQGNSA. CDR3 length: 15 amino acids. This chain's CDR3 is CASSLDPGENYGYTF. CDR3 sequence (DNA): TGTGCCAGCAGCTTAGACCCCGGGGAAAACTATGGCTACACCTTC.

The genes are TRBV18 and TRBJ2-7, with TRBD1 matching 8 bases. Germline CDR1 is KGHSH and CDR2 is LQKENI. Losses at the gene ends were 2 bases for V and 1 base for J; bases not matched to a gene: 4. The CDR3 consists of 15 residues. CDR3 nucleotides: TGTGCCAGCTCACCATCGGGGACAGGATCCTACGAGCAGTACTTC. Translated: CASSPSGTGSYEQYF.

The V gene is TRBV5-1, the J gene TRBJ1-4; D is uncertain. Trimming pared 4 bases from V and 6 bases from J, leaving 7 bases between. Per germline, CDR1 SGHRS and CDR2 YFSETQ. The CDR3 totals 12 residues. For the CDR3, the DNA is TGCGCCAGCAGCCCTTCGGATGAAAAACTGTTTTTT. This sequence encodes CASSPSDEKLFF.

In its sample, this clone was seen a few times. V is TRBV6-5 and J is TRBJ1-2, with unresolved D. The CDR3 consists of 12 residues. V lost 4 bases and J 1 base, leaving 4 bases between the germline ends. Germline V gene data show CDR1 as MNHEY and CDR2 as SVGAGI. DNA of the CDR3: TGTGCCAGCAGTTCCGTTAACTATGGCTACACCTTC. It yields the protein CASSSVNYGYTF.

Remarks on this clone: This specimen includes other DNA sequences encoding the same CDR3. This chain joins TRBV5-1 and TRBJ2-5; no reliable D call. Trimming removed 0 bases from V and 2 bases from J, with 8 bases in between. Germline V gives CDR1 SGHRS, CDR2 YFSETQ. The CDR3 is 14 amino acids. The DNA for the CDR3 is TGCGCCAGCAGCTTGGAGGCAGGACAAGAGACCCAGTACTTC. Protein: CASSLEAGQETQYF.

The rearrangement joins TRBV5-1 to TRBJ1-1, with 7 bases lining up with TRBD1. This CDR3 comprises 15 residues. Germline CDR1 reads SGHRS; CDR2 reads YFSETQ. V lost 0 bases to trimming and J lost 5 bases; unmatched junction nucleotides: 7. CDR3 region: CASSLGQGVGTEAFF. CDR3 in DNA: TGCGCCAGCAGCTTGGGTCAGGGGGTAGGGACTGAAGCTTTCTTT.

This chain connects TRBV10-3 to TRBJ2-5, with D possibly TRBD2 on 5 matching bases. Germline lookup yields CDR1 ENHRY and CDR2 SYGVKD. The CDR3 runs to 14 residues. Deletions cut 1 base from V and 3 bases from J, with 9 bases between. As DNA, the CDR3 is TGTGCCATCAGTGAGTTAGAGGGCGAAGAGACCCAGTACTTC. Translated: CAISELEGEETQYF.

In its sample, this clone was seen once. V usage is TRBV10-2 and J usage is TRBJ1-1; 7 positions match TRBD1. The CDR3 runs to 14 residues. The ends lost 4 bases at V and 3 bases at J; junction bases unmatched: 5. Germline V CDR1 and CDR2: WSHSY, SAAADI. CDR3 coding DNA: TGCGCCAGCAGTGGCGCAGGGGGGTACACTGAAGCTTTCTTT. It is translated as CASSGAGGYTEAFF.

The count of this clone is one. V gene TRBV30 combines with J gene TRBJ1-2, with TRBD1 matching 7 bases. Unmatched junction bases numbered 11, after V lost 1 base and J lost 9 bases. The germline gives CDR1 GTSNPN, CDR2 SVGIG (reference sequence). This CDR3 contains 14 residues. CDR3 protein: CAWSESRDSQRYTF. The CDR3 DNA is TGTGCCTGGAGTGAATCCCGGGACAGCCAACGCTACACCTTC.

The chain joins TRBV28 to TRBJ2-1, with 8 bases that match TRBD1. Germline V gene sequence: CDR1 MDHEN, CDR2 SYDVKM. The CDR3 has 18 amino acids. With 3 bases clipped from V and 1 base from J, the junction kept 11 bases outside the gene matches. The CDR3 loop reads CASSFPKTGEESYNEQFF. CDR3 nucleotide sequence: TGTGCCAGCAGTTTCCCCAAGACAGGGGAGGAGTCCTACAATGAGCAGTTCTTC.

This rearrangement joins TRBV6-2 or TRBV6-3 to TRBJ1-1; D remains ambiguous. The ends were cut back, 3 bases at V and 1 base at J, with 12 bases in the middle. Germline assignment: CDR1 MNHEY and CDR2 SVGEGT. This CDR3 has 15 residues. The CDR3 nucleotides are TGTGCCAGCAGTTATCCGAGGAGAACGAACACTGAAGCTTTCTTT. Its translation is CASSYPRRTNTEAFF.

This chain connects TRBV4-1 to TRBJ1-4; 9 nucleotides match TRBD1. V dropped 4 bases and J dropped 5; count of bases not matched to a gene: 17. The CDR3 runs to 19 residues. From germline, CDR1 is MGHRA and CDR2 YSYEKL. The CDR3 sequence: CASSRMGQGKRSPNEKLFF. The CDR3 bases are TGCGCCAGCAGCCGGATGGGACAGGGTAAGAGGTCCCCAAATGAAAAACTGTTTTTT.